One sample yielded the 2 T cell receptor beta chains listed below, sequenced in a study of blood T cell repertoires in COVID-19. Libraries were prepared by immunoSEQ multiplex PCR; TCRdb keeps only in-frame clonotypes and omits some of them. The sample records about 100,000 clones, roughly 92% being singletons. Material for sequencing was peripheral blood. The receptors shown here come from a woman between 50 and 59 years old with COVID-19, enrolled during active disease.

A remark on this clone: Other DNA sequences in the sample encode the same CDR3. The chain recombines TRBV7-2 with TRBJ1-1; D is perhaps TRBD1 (6 bases). This CDR3 is built from 13 residues. Germline V gene sequence: CDR1 SGHTA, CDR2 FQGNSA. V shed 1 base and J shed 4 bases, with 7 bases lying between them. CDR3 amino acids: CASSLGGGTEAFF. The CDR3 DNA is TGTGCCAGCAGCTTAGGAGGGGGCACTGAAGCTTTCTTT.

V is TRBV5-3 and J is TRBJ1-5; D is unclear. TRBV5-3 is marked as an open reading frame, function uncertain. This CDR3 region has 15 residues. V lost 1 base and J lost 0, with 8 bases in between. Here the CDR3 DNA reads TGTGCCAGAAGCTTGAAACTTTATAGCAATCAGCCCCAGCATTTT. Translated: CARSLKLYSNQPQHF.